This T cell receptor (beta chain) was sequenced in a study of T cells after posttransplantation cyclophosphamide. Profiling relied on immunoSEQ multiplex PCR, and the TCRdb table lists in-frame clones only, not all of them. This record lists about 3,100 clones, none seen once only, and the top ten clones contain more than 25%. Per the germline V gene, CDR1 is MNHNS and CDR2 is SASEGT. V gave up 4 bases and J gave up 5 bases; unmatched junction bases: 8. The length of the CDR3 is 16 residues. A marrow graft followed busulfan-fludarabine conditioning, with cyclophosphamide on days +3 and +4. This clone was picked up many times.

The chain employs TRBV6-1 and TRBJ2-2; 9 nucleotides agree with TRBD1. The clonotype was recovered from a female patient aged 40-50 years who received an allogeneic stem cell transplant from a related donor, was CMV-positive, and had no GVHD. T cells may partly derive from the graft donor. Sequences were derived from PBMCs, sampled 84 days after allogeneic stem cell transplant with posttransplant cyclophosphamide. The DNA of the CDR3 is TGTGCCAGCAGTGCCAGAGGACAGGGGAAAACCGGGGAGCTGTTTTTT. This sequence encodes CASSARGQGKTGELFF.